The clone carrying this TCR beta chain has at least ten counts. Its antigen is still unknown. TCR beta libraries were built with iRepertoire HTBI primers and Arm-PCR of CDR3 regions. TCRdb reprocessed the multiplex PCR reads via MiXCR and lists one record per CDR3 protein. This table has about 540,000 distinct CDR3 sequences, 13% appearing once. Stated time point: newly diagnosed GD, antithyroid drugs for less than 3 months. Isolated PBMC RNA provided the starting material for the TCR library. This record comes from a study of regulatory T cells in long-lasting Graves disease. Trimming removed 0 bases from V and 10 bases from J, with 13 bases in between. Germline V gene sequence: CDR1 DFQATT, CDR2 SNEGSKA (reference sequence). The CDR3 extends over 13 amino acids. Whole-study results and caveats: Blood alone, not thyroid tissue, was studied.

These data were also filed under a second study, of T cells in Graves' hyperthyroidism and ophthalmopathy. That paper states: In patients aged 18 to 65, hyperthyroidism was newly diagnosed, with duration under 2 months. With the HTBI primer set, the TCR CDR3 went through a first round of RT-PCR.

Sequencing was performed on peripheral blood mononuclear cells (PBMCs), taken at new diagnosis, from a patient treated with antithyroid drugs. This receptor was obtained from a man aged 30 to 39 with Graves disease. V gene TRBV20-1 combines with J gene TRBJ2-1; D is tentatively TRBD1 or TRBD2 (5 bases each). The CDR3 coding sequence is TGCAGTGCTAGAGATCTGGGGGAGCCCGAGCAGTTCTTC. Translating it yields CSARDLGEPEQFF.